The present T cell receptor (beta chain) was sequenced within a study of Graves' ophthalmopathy and Graves' hyperthyroidism. Scientists amplified the TCR beta CDR3 regions from RNA transcripts. Second-round multiplex PCR came after a first-round RT-PCR that employed HTBI primers. TCRdb recomputed calls from the multiplex PCR reads with MiXCR, one row per CDR3 protein. The sample lists fewer than 650,000 distinct CDR3 sequences, about a fifth occurring once. Clinical symptoms, serum thyroxine, TRAb, thyroid ultrasound and orbital computed tomography determined diagnosis. The V end lost 7 bases, the J end lost 3 bases, and 12 bases lay between the germline ends. This CDR3 is built from 14 residues.

This receptor was obtained from a woman younger than 35 with stable Graves' hyperthyroidism. Some clones in this sample may be carry-over from other donors' samples. The sample consisted of peripheral blood. V is TRBV12-3 or TRBV12-4 and J is TRBJ2-2; the D is unclear. The CDR3 loop is CASTSDGDTGELFF. CDR3 nucleotides: TGTGCCAGCACCTCGGACGGAGACACCGGGGAGCTGTTTTTT.